This is a list of T cell receptor beta chains from one sample in a study of graft-versus-host responses after intestinal transplantation. The protocol was immunoSEQ multiplex PCR, while the TCRdb copy is restricted to in-frame clones and leaves out a portion. The sample lists about 130,000 clones, about nine tenths occurring once. These TCRs are of unknown antigen specificity. This material consisted of unstimulated CD4+ T cells sorted from spleen or lymph node cells, taken before intestinal transplant. Receptors originate from a human donor who received an intestinal transplant. Each CDR3 is given with its conserved first and last residue. The D gene is left open where the match is weak. Only some rows state a clone size, as once, few, many or a class for expanded clones.

CDR3nt	CDR3aa	j_gene	v_gene	abundance	d_gene
TGTGCCAGTAGTATAGATCAGGGGACAGCAATCAATCAGCCCCAGCATTTT	CASSIDQGTAINQPQHF	TRBJ1-5	TRBV19	NA	TRBD1
TGTGCCAGTAGTTATAAATCCGTGGGGGCGAGAACAGATACGCAGTATTTT	CASSYKSVGARTDTQYF	TRBJ2-3	TRBV19	NA	NA
TGTGCCAGCAGCTCAGTTATTCTCGAGCAGTACTTC	CASSSVILEQYF	TRBJ2-7	TRBV7-9	NA	NA
TGTGCCACACTCCGGGGCGCCGGGGAGCTGTTTTTT	CATLRGAGELFF	TRBJ2-2	TRBV19	NA	NA
TGTGCCAGCAGCTTAGCCGAAAGCGGGATTAAGCATGAGCAGTTCTTC	CASSLAESGIKHEQFF	TRBJ2-1	TRBV7-8	NA	TRBD2
TGTGCCAGCAGCCCCTGGCCGGGGTACAATGAGCAGTTCTTC	CASSPWPGYNEQFF	TRBJ2-1	TRBV5-6	NA	NA
TGCGCCAGCAGCATTGGAGGGGCCTACGAGCAGTACTTC	CASSIGGAYEQYF	TRBJ2-7	TRBV5-1	NA	NA
TGCGCCAGCAGCCAAGTCGCACAGGGCCCTGGGGCCAACGTCCTGACTTTC	CASSQVAQGPGANVLTF	TRBJ2-6	TRBV4-3	NA	NA
TGTGCCAGCAGCCCGAGATGGACAGGGGTGCCTAATGAAAAACTGTTTTTT	CASSPRWTGVPNEKLFF	TRBJ1-4	TRBV5-5	NA	TRBD1
TGTGCCAGCAGCTTAGATACGGGACTCAGATTGTACGAGCAGTACTTC	CASSLDTGLRLYEQYF	TRBJ2-7	TRBV7-6	NA	NA
TGTGCCAGCAGTCCTCGGGACAAAAATGAAAAACTGTTTTTT	CASSPRDKNEKLFF	TRBJ1-4	TRBV28	NA	NA
TGCGCCAGCAGCGCGCGGACTAGCGGGAGAGGCACCGGGGAGCTGTTTTTT	CASSARTSGRGTGELFF	TRBJ2-2	TRBV5-1	NA	TRBD2
TGTGCCAGCAGTCGACTAGCGGGAGCGGTCGATACGCAGTATTTT	CASSRLAGAVDTQYF	TRBJ2-3	TRBV4-2	NA	TRBD2
TGTGCCATCAGTGCCCGAGACAGGGGGCAAGAGACCCAGTACTTC	CAISARDRGQETQYF	TRBJ2-5	TRBV10-3	NA	TRBD1
TGTGCCAGCAGTGTTCCCAAGGGCGGTGAAAAACTGTTTTTT	CASSVPKGGEKLFF	TRBJ1-4	TRBV2	few	NA
TGCAGCGTCTGCTGGACAGGATCCTACGAGCAGTACTTC	CSVCWTGSYEQYF	TRBJ2-7	TRBV29-1	NA	TRBD1
TGCGCCAGCAGCGAGCCGACAGTAACCTACGAGCAGTACTTC	CASSEPTVTYEQYF	TRBJ2-7	TRBV5-1	NA	NA
TGTGCCTGGAGTGTACGAGACAGCTTACATGAGCAGTTCTTC	CAWSVRDSLHEQFF	TRBJ2-1	TRBV30	NA	NA